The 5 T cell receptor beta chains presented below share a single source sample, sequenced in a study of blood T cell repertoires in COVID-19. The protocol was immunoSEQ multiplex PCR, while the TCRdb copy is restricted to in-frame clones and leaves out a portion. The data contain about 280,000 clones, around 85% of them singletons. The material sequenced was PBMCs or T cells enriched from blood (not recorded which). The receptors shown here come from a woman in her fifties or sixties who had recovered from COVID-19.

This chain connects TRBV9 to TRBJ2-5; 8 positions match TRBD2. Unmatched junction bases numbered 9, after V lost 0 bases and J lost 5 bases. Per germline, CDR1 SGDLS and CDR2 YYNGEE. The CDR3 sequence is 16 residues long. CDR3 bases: TGTGCCAGCAGCGTAGTTCCAGCGGGGGTCGAGGAGACCCAGTACTTC. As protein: CASSVVPAGVEETQYF.

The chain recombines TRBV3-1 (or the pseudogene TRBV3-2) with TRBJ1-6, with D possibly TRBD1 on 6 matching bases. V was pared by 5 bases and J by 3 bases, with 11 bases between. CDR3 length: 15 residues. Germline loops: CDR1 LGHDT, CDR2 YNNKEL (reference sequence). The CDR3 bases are TGTGCCAGCAGCTACCGGACAGACTATAATTCACCCCTCCACTTT. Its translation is CASSYRTDYNSPLHF.

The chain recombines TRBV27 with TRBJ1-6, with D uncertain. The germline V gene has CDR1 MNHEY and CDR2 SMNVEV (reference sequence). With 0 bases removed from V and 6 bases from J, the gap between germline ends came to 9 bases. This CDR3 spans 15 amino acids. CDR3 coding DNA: TGTGCCAGCAGTTTATCGCACAGAACTAATTCACCCCTCCACTTT. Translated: CASSLSHRTNSPLHF.

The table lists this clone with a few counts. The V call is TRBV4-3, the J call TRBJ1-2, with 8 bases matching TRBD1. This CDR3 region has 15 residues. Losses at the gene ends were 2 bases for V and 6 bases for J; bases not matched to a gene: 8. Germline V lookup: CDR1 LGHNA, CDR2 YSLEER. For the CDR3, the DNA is TGCGCCAGCAGCCAACGGACAGGGCTCGGAAATGGCTACACCTTC. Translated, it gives CASSQRTGLGNGYTF.

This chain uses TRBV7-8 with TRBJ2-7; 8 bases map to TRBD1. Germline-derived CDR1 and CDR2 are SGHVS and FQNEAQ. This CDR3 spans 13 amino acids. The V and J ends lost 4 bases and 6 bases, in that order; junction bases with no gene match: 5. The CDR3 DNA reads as TGTGCCAGCAGCTCGGACAGGGCATCCGAGCAGTACTTC. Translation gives CASSSDRASEQYF.